This T cell receptor (beta chain) was captured in a study of response to subunit inactivated influenza vaccine. Trimming removed 0 bases at V and 3 bases at J, with 11 bases between. Looked up from germline, CDR1 is LGHDT and CDR2 is YNNKEL (reference sequence). The CDR3 loop spans 15 amino acids. TCRdb redid the calling of the RT-PCR reads with MiXCR, one entry per CDR3 protein. Found here are roughly 550,000 distinct CDR3 sequences, roughly 23% of them singletons; the top ten hold approximately 2.9%. The data also belong to a second study, concerning T cells expressing NK-cell markers. From that second work: It was by 5'RACE template switching with UMIs that TCR beta cDNA was made.

This TCR derives from a man aged 45-60 years who received an inactivated influenza vaccine. This material consisted of CD4+ T cells sorted from PBMCs, taken 11 to 12 days after vaccination. This chain uses TRBV3-1 with TRBJ1-2; D unresolved. This chain's CDR3 is CASSQDLSAYYGYTF. CDR3 in DNA: TGTGCCAGCAGCCAAGATCTCTCAGCTTACTATGGCTACACCTTC.